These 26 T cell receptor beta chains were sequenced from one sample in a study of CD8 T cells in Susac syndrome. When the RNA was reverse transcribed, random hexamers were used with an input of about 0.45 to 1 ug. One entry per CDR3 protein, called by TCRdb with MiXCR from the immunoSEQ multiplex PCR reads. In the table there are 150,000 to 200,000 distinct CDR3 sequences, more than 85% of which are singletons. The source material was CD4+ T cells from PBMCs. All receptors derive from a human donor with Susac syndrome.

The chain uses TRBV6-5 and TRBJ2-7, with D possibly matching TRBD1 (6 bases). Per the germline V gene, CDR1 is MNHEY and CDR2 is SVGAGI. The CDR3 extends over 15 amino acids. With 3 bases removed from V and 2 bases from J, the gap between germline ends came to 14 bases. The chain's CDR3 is CASSYGSGATYEQYF. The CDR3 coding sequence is TGTGCCAGCAGTTATGGCTCAGGGGCAACCTACGAGCAGTACTTC.

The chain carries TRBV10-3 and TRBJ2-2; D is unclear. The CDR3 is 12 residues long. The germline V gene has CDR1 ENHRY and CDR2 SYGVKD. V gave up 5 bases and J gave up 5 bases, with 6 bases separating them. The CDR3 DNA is TGTGCCATCAGTCAACCTACCGGGGAGCTGTTTTTT. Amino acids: CAISQPTGELFF.

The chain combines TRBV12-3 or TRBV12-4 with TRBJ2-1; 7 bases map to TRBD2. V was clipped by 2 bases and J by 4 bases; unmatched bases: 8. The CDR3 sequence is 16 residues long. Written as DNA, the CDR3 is TGTGCCAGCAGTTTATCGTGGGGAGGGGATTACAATGAGCAGTTCTTC. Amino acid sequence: CASSLSWGGDYNEQFF.

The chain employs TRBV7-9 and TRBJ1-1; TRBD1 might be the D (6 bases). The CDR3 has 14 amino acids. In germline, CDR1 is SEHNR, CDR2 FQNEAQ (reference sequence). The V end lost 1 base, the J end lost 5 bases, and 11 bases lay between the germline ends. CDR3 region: CASSLVRGATEAFF. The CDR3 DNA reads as TGTGCCAGCAGCTTAGTAAGGGGGGCTACTGAAGCTTTCTTT.

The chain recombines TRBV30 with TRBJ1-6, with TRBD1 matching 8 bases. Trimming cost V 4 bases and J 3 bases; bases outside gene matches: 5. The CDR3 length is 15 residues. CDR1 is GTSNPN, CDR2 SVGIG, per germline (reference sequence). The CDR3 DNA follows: TGTGCCTGGATCCCAGGGGGCCTCTATAATTCACCCCTCCACTTT. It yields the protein CAWIPGGLYNSPLHF.

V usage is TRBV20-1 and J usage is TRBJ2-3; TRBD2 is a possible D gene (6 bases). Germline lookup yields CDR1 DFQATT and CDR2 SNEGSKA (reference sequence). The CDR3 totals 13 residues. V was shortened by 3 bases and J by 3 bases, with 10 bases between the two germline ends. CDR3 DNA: TGCAGTGCTAGTTTGAGCGGGACAGATACGCAGTATTTT. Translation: CSASLSGTDTQYF.

This CDR3 is CASSPRTGVGEKLFF. The CDR3, as DNA: TGTGCCAGCAGTCCCCGGACAGGGGTCGGGGAAAAACTGTTTTTT. The chain links TRBV27 to TRBJ1-4; 9 nucleotides align to TRBD1. V was pared by 5 bases and J by 8 bases, with 9 bases of the junction left unmatched. The CDR3 covers 15 residues. Germline CDR1 reads MNHEY; CDR2 reads SMNVEV (reference sequence).

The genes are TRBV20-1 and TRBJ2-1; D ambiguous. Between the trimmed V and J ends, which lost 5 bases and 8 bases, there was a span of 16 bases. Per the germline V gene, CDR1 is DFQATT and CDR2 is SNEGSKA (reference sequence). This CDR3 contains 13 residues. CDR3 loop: CSASTLRRDEQFF. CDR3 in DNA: TGCAGTGCTTCGACCCTGCGGCGAGATGAGCAGTTCTTC.

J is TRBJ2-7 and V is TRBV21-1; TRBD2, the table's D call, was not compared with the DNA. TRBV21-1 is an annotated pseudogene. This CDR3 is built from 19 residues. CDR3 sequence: CASHTKLRSGTSGSREQYF. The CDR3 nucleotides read TGTGCCAGCCATACTAAACTACGTTCTGGAACTAGCGGGAGTCGAGAGCAGTACTTC.

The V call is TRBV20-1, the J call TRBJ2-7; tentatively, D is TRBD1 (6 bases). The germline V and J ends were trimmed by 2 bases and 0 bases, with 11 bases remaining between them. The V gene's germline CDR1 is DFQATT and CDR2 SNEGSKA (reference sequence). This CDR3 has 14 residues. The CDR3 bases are TGCAGTGCTAGATTAAGGACAGACTCCTACGAGCAGTACTTC. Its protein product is CSARLRTDSYEQYF.

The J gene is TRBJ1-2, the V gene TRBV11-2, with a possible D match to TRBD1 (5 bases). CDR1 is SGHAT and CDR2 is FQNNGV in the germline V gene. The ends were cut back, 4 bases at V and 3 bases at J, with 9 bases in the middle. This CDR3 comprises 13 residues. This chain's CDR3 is CASSSRQYYGYTF. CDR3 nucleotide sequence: TGTGCCAGCAGCTCTAGACAGTACTATGGCTACACCTTC.

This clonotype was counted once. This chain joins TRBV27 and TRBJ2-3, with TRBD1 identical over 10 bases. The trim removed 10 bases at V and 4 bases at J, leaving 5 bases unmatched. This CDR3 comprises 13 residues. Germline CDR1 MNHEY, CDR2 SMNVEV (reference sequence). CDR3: CATRGTGADTQYF. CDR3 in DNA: TGTGCCACCAGGGGGACAGGGGCAGATACGCAGTATTTT.

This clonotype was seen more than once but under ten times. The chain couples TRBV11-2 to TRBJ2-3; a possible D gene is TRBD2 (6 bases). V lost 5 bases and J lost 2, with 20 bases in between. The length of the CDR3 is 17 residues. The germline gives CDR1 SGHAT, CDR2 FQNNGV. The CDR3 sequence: CASSLSAGSGLTDTQYF. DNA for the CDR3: TGTGCCAGCAGCCTCTCGGCGGGAAGCGGCCTCACAGATACGCAGTATTTT.

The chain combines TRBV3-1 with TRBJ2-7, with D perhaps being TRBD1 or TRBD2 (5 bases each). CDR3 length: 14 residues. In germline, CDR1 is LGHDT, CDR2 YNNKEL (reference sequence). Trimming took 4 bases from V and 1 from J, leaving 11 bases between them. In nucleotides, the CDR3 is TGTGCCAGCAGCCCAACGAGGGGTTCCTACGAGCAGTACTTC. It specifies CASSPTRGSYEQYF.

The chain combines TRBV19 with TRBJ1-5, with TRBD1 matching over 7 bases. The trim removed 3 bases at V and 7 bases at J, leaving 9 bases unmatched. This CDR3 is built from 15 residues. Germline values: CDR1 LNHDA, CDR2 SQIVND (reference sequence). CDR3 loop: CASSIRQGGGQPQHF. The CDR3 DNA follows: TGTGCCAGTAGTATCCGACAGGGAGGGGGACAGCCCCAGCATTTT.

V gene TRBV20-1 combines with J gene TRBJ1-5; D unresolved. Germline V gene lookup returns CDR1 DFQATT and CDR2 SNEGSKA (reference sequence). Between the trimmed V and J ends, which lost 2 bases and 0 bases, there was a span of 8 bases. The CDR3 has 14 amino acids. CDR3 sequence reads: CSARPGYSNQPQHF. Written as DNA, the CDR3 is TGCAGTGCTAGACCGGGGTATAGCAATCAGCCCCAGCATTTT.

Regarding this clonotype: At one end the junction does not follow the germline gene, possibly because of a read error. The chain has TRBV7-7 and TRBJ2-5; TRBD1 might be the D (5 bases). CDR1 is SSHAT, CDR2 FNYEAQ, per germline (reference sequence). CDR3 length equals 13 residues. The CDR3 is CASSFDSQETQYF. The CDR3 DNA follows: TGTGCTAGCAGCTTCGACAGCCAAGAGACCCAGTACTTC.

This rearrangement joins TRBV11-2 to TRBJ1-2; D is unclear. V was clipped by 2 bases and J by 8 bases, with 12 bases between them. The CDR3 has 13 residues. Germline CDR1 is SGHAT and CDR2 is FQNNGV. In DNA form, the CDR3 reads TGTGCCAGCAGCTTATCCGCATTGGGCGGCTACACCTTC. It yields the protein CASSLSALGGYTF.

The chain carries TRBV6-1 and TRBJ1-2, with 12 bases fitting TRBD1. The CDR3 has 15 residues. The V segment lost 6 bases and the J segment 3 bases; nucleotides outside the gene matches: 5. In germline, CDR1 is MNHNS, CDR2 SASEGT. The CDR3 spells CASRTGQGADYGYTF. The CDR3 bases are TGTGCCAGCAGGACGGGACAGGGGGCCGACTATGGCTACACCTTC.

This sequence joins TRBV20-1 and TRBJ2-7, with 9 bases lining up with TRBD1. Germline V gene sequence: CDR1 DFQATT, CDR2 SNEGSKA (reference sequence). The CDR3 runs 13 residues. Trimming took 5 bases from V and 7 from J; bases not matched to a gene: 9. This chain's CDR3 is CSASGTGLGEQYF. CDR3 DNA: TGCAGTGCTTCCGGGACAGGGCTAGGGGAGCAGTACTTC.

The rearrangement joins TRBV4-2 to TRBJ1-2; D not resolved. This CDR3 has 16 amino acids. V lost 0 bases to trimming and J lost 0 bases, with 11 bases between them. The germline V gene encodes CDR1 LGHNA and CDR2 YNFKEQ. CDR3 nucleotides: TGTGCCAGCAGCCAAGATCGGGCAGCCTCTAACTATGGCTACACCTTC. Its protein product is CASSQDRAASNYGYTF.

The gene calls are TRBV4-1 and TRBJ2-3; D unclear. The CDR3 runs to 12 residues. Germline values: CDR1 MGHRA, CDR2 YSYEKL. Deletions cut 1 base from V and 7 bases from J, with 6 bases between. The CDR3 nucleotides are TGCGCCAGCAGCCAAGGACTGAATACGCAGTATTTT. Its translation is CASSQGLNTQYF.

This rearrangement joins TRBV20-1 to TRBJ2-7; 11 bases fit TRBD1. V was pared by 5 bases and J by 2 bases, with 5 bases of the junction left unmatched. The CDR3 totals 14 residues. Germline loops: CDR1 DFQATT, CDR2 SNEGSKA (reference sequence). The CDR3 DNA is TGCAGTGCTTCCGGGACAGGGGGTCCCTACGAGCAGTACTTC. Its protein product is CSASGTGGPYEQYF.

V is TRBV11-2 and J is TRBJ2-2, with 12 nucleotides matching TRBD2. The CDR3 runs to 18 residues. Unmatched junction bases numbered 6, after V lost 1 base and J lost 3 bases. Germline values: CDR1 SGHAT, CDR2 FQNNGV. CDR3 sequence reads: CASSLGTLAGGYTGELFF. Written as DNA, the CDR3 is TGTGCCAGCAGCTTAGGTACCCTAGCGGGAGGGTACACCGGGGAGCTGTTTTTT.

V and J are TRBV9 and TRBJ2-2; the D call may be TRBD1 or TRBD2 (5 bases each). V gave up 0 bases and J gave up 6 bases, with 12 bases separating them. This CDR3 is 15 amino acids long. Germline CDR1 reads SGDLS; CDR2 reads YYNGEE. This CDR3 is CASSVGTGLAGELFF. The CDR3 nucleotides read TGTGCCAGCAGCGTAGGTACGGGGCTCGCCGGGGAGCTGTTTTTT.

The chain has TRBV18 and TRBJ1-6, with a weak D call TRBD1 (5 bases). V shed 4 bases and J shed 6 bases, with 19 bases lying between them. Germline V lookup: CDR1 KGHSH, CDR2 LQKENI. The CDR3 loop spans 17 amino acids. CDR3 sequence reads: CASSLILGGLPNSPLHF. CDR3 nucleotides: TGTGCCAGCTCACTTATCTTGGGGGGACTACCTAATTCACCCCTCCACTTT.